The 13 T cell receptor beta chains presented below share a single source sample, sequenced in a study of T cell responses to AZD1222 COVID-19 vaccine. The assay was immunoSEQ multiplex PCR, and TCRdb's table has in-frame clones only and misses some. The sample contains about 140,000 clones, 75% to 90% of which appear only once. The specimen comprised peripheral blood, sampled on day 0 of AZD1222 vaccination. These receptors all come from an adult in good health.

The rearrangement links TRBV6-5 to TRBJ1-6; D is unclear. V was trimmed by 0 bases and J by 6 bases, leaving 12 bases between them. This CDR3 is built from 16 residues. Germline V gives CDR1 MNHEY, CDR2 SVGAGI. As DNA, the CDR3 is TGTGCCAGCAGTTACTCAGTCCGGGCGGGTAATTCACCCCTCCACTTT. This sequence encodes CASSYSVRAGNSPLHF.

Comment on this clone: Additional DNA sequences in this sample encode the identical CDR3. The gene calls are TRBV19 and TRBJ1-2, with D possibly being TRBD1 (5 bases). This CDR3 region has 12 residues. Germline CDR1 is LNHDA and CDR2 is SQIVND (reference sequence). The V end was cut by 5 bases, the J end by 3 bases, with 7 bases between. The CDR3 here is CASSGGDYGYTF. Written as DNA, the CDR3 is TGTGCCAGTAGTGGAGGGGACTATGGCTACACCTTC. Supplemented by reference TRBV19 and TRBJ1-2, the full variable domain reads DGGITQSPKYLFRKEGQNVTLSCEQNLNHDAMYWYRQDPGQGLRLIYYSQIVNDFQKGDIAEGYSVSREKKESFPLTVTSAQKNPTAFYLCASSGGDYGYTFGSGTRLTVV.

The chain couples TRBV2 to TRBJ1-1, with D maybe TRBD1 (6 bases). This CDR3 has 13 amino acids. Germline CDR1 and CDR2: SNHLY and FYNNEI. Trimming left V 6 bases short and J 2 bases short, with 10 bases between. The CDR3 sequence: CASRPQGNTEAFF. In DNA, the CDR3 is TGTGCCAGCAGGCCACAGGGCAACACTGAAGCTTTCTTT.

Only one count was recorded for this clone. The CDR3 spells CASSSRDRDNYGYTF. CDR3 sequence (DNA): TGTGCCAGCAGCTCCAGGGACAGGGATAACTATGGCTACACCTTC. This sequence joins TRBV5-6 and TRBJ1-2, with 9 bases that match TRBD1. V was clipped by 3 bases and J by 1 base; unmatched bases: 4. This CDR3 has 15 amino acids. The V gene's germline CDR1 is SGHDT and CDR2 YYEEEE.

This chain joins TRBV19 and TRBJ1-3; tentative D call: TRBD1 (5 bases). The ends were cut back, 5 bases at V and 0 bases at J, with 17 bases in the middle. The CDR3 runs 17 residues. Germline CDR1 LNHDA, CDR2 SQIVND (reference sequence). The CDR3 nucleotides read TGTGCCAGTAGTGCCGGGACGGGAGTTCCCTCTGGAAACACCATATATTTT. Amino acid sequence: CASSAGTGVPSGNTIYF.

The chain recombines TRBV5-6 with TRBJ2-7; a weak D match, TRBD1 (6 bases). CDR3 length: 14 amino acids. CDR1 SGHDT and CDR2 YYEEEE come from the germline V gene. The ends were cut back, 0 bases at V and 0 bases at J, with 7 bases in the middle. CDR3: CASSLGDTSYEQYF. In nucleotides, the CDR3 is TGTGCCAGCAGCTTGGGGGACACCTCCTACGAGCAGTACTTC.

The chain is built from TRBV5-6 and TRBJ1-1; D is ambiguous. Germline V gene sequence: CDR1 SGHDT, CDR2 YYEEEE. The CDR3 has 15 residues. With 2 bases removed from V and 0 bases from J, the gap between germline ends came to 11 bases. This CDR3 is CASSFGGHMNTEAFF. The DNA for the CDR3 is TGTGCCAGCAGCTTTGGCGGTCACATGAACACTGAAGCTTTCTTT.

The rearrangement joins TRBV28 to TRBJ2-7; 9 nucleotides align to TRBD2. The CDR3 spans 14 residues. Germline V lookup: CDR1 MDHEN, CDR2 SYDVKM. With 6 bases clipped from V and 2 bases from J, the junction kept 5 bases outside the gene matches. This CDR3 reads CASSRSGRTYEQYF. CDR3 in DNA: TGTGCCAGCAGCCGTAGCGGGAGAACCTACGAGCAGTACTTC.

This clone turned up a few times. The J gene is TRBJ2-1, the V gene TRBV6-4; 7 nucleotides align to TRBD2. The CDR3 has 15 amino acids. Germline lookup yields CDR1 MRHNA and CDR2 SNTAGT. V dropped 3 bases and J dropped 3; count of bases not matched to a gene: 5. The CDR3 spells CASSEESSGYNEQFF. DNA for the CDR3: TGTGCCAGCAGTGAGGAGTCTAGCGGCTACAATGAGCAGTTCTTC.

V gene TRBV27 combines with J gene TRBJ2-3; no firm D call. Germline CDR1 MNHEY, CDR2 SMNVEV (reference sequence). CDR3 size: 16 residues. Trimming cost V 1 base and J 0 bases, with 11 bases left between them. CDR3 coding DNA: TGTGCCAGCAGTTTATGGCAGGCCCCTAGCACAGATACGCAGTATTTT. It yields the protein CASSLWQAPSTDTQYF.

A remark on this clone: Different DNA sequences within this sample yield the same CDR3. The chain carries TRBV9 and TRBJ1-5; 9 bases match TRBD1. Germline V CDR1 and CDR2: SGDLS, YYNGEE. The V and J ends lost 7 bases and 1 base, in that order; junction bases with no gene match: 3. CDR3 length: 14 amino acids. The CDR3 DNA is TGTGCCAGCTCGGGGACAGGGAGCAATCAGCCCCAGCATTTT. Translating gives CASSGTGSNQPQHF.

This chain joins TRBV2 and TRBJ1-6; D perhaps matches TRBD1 (5 bases). The V and J ends lost 6 bases and 0 bases respectively, with 9 bases between them. The CDR3 is 15 amino acids. Per germline, CDR1 SNHLY and CDR2 FYNNEI. In DNA, the CDR3 is TGTGCCAGCAGGACAGAAAGCTCCTATAATTCACCCCTCCACTTT. This translates into CASRTESSYNSPLHF.

The V call is TRBV4-1, the J call TRBJ1-6, with D maybe TRBD1 (6 bases). CDR3 length: 15 amino acids. V dropped 1 base and J dropped 7 bases, with 11 bases sitting between them. Germline assignment: CDR1 MGHRA and CDR2 YSYEKL. The CDR3 region is CASSQGPGDNSPLHF. As DNA, the CDR3 is TGCGCCAGCAGCCAAGGGCCAGGGGACAATTCACCCCTCCACTTT.